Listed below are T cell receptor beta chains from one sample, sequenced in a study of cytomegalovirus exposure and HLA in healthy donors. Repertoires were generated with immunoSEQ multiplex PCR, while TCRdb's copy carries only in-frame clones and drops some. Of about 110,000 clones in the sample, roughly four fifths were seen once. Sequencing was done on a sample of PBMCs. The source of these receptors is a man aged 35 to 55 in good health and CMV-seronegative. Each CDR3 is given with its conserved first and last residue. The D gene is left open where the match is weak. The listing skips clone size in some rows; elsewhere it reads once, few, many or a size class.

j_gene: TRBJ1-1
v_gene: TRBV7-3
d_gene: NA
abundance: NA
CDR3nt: TGTGCCAGCAGCTTCACAGGGCGCACTGAAGCTTTCTTT
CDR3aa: CASSFTGRTEAFF

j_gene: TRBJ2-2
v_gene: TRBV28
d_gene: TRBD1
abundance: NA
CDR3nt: TGTGCCTGTCAGGGGGCGCGGTATTACGGGGAGCTGTTTTTT
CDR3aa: CACQGARYYGELFF

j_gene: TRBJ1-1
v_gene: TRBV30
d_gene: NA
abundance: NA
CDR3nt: TGTGCCTGGAGTAAGGGGATGAACACTGAAGCTTTCTTT
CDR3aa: CAWSKGMNTEAFF

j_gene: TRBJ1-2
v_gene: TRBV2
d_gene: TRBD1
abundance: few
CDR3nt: TGTGCCAGCAGCACCGACAGGGCGCTTGGCTACACCTTC
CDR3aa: CASSTDRALGYTF

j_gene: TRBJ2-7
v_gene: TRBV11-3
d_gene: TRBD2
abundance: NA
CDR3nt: TGTGCCAGCAGCTTAGTCGGGGGAGGGGTCTACGAGCAGTACTTC
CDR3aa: CASSLVGGGVYEQYF

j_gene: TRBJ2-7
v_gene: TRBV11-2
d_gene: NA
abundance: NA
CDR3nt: TGTGCCAGCAGCTTATTATATGAGCAGTACTTC
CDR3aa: CASSLLYEQYF

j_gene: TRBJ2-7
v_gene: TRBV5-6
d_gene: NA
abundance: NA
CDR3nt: TGTGCCAGCAGCTTGGCGGGACTCCGCTACGAGCAGTACTTC
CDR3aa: CASSLAGLRYEQYF

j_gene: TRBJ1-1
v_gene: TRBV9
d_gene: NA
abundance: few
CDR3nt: TGTGCCAGCAGCGGGGCAGGGGTAGGGGACACTGAAGCTTTCTTT
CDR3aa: CASSGAGVGDTEAFF

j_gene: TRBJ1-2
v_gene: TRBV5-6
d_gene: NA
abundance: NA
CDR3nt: TGTGCCAGCAGCTTGGACAATAACTATGGCTACACCTTC
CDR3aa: CASSLDNNYGYTF

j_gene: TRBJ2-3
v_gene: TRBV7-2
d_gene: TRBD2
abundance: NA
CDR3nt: TGTGCCAGCAGCTTTCTAGCGGGCGGGGACACAGATACGCAGTATTTT
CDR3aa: CASSFLAGGDTDTQYF

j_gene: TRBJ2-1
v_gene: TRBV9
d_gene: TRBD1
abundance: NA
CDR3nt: TGTGCCAGCAGCGCGGGACAGCTCGCCTACAATGAGCAGTTCTTC
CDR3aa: CASSAGQLAYNEQFF

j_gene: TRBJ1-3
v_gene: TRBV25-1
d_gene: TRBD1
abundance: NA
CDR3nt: TGTGCCAGCAGTGAAAAGGCCAGGGGGGCAGGAAACACCATATATTTT
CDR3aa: CASSEKARGAGNTIYF

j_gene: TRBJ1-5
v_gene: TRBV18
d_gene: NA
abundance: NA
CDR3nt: TGTGCCAGCTCACCTAGAGGAAATCAGCCCCAGCATTTT
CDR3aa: CASSPRGNQPQHF

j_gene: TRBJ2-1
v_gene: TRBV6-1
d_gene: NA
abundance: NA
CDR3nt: TGTGCCAGCAGTGAAGATAAGGCGGTTCGCGAGCAGTTCTTC
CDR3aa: CASSEDKAVREQFF

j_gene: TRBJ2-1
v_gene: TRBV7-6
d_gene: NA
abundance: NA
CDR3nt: TGTGCCAGCTCCCGGGGAGGCAGACAGTTCTTC
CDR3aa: CASSRGGRQFF

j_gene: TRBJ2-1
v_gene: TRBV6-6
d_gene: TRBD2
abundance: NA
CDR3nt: TGTGCCAGCAGCCTCCGGCTAGCGGGGTACAATGAGCAGTTCTTC
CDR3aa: CASSLRLAGYNEQFF

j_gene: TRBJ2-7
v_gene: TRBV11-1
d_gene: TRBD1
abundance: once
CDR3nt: TGTGCCAGCAGCCTCGACAGGGGGCTGTACGAGCAGTACTTC
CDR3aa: CASSLDRGLYEQYF

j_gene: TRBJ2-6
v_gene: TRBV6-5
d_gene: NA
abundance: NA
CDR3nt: TGTGCCAGCAGCCCTGGACAGTCTGGGGCCAACGTCCTGACTTTC
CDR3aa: CASSPGQSGANVLTF

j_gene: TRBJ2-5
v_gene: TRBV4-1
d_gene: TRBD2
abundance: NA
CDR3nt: TGCGCCAGCAGCCAAGATGAATGGGGGAGCGGGGGCTCCGGAGGAGAGACCCAGTACTTC
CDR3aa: CASSQDEWGSGGSGGETQYF

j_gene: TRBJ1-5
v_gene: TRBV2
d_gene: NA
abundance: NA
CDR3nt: TGTGCCAGCAGCGCACAGTTCTCGAGACAGCCCCAGCATTTT
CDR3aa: CASSAQFSRQPQHF

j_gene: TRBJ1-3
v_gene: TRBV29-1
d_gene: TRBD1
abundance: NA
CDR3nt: TGCAGCGTGGAGACAGGGGAAGCTGGAAACACCATATATTTT
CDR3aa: CSVETGEAGNTIYF

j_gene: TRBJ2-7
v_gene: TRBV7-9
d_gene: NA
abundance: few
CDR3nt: TGTGCCAGCAGCTTAAGAGGGGGTCGCTCCTACGAGCAGTACTTC
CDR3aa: CASSLRGGRSYEQYF